A selection of T cell receptor beta chains follows, all from one sample in a study of cytomegalovirus exposure and HLA in healthy donors. Some clones are missing from TCRdb's copy, which holds only in-frame ones; the method was immunoSEQ multiplex PCR. This table has approximately 120,000 clones, 65% to 80% appearing once. Sequencing was done on a sample of PBMCs. The origin of the receptors is a woman in her sixties in good health and CMV-seropositive. Both conserved end residues are part of each CDR3. Each record gives: J gene, V gene, clone size, D gene, CDR3 protein, CDR3 DNA. The D gene is left open where the match is weak. The size of a clone is reported for some rows only, either as once, few or many, or as a class for expanded clones.

TRBJ1-1	TRBV7-3	NA	NA	CASSLTRNTEAFF	TGTGCCAGCAGCTTAACGCGGAACACTGAAGCTTTCTTT
TRBJ2-7	TRBV4-3	NA	TRBD2	CASSPVAGGPYEQYF	TGCGCCAGCAGCCCCGTAGCGGGAGGACCCTACGAGCAGTACTTC
TRBJ2-2	TRBV30	NA	NA	CAGRKNTGELFF	TGTGCCGGCAGGAAGAACACCGGGGAGCTGTTTTTT
TRBJ1-6	TRBV2	NA	TRBD1	CASGRRGLIIALHF	TGTGCCAGCGGTCGCAGGGGGCTTATTATAGCCCTCCACTTT
TRBJ1-5	TRBV30	NA	TRBD1	CAWSVGGPSNQPQHF	TGTGCCTGGAGTGTAGGGGGCCCCAGCAATCAGCCCCAGCATTTT
TRBJ1-2	TRBV7-8	NA	NA	CASGQGGGYTF	TGTGCCAGCGGGCAGGGCGGAGGCTACACCTTC
TRBJ1-5	TRBV7-8	NA	TRBD1	CASSYQTGTLQPQHF	TGTGCCAGCAGCTATCAGACAGGGACACTTCAGCCCCAGCATTTT
TRBJ2-7	TRBV5-4	NA	TRBD1	CASSLPGQGIYEQYF	TGTGCCAGCAGCTTGCCAGGACAGGGGATCTACGAGCAGTACTTC
TRBJ1-1	TRBV14	few	NA	CASSQVRLVNTEAFF	TGTGCCAGCAGCCAAGTAAGACTGGTGAACACTGAAGCTTTCTTT
TRBJ1-1	TRBV6-4	NA	TRBD1	CASSPGQENTEAFF	TGTGCCAGCAGCCCGGGACAGGAGAACACTGAAGCTTTCTTT
TRBJ2-4	TRBV5-1	few	NA	CASRGTGTSKNIQYF	TGCGCCAGCAGGGGAACCGGGACTTCGAAAAACATTCAGTACTTC
TRBJ1-2	TRBV10-3	NA	NA	CAISGDSYYGYTF	TGTGCCATCAGTGGGGACTCTTACTATGGCTACACCTTC
TRBJ2-1	TRBV4-1	NA	TRBD2	CASSQELAESYNEQFF	TGCGCCAGCAGCCAGGAACTAGCGGAGTCCTACAATGAGCAGTTCTTC